The 15 T cell receptor beta chains given below trace back to one sample, sequenced in a study of blood T cell repertoires in COVID-19. Sequenced by immunoSEQ multiplex PCR; TCRdb stores in-frame clones only, minus some. Among about 77,000 clones listed, approximately 90% were seen once. What was sequenced was peripheral blood. The receptors here all came from a woman over 75 with acute or convalescent COVID-19.

About this clone: Germline is not matched at one junction end, which may reflect a read error. J is TRBJ2-3 and V is TRBV4-3; D is ambiguous. This CDR3 spans 13 amino acids. Per the germline V gene, CDR1 is LGHNA and CDR2 is YSLEER. CDR3 nucleotides: TGCGCCAGCAGCCAAGTGGGCACGGATACGCAGTATTTT. Translation: CASSQVGTDTQYF.

The chain joins TRBV3-1 (or the pseudogene TRBV3-2) to TRBJ2-7; 11 bases match TRBD2. Trimming at V came to 0 bases and at J to 3 bases, leaving 10 bases not matched to a gene. This CDR3 region has 18 residues. Germline CDR1 LGHDT, CDR2 YNNKEL (reference sequence). The CDR3: CASSQDTSGRGFVYEQYF. The CDR3 nucleotides read TGTGCCAGCAGCCAAGATACTAGCGGGAGAGGATTTGTCTACGAGCAGTACTTC.

This rearrangement joins TRBV2 to TRBJ2-5, with 8 bases lining up with TRBD2. The V and J ends lost 5 bases and 5 bases, in that order; junction bases with no gene match: 4. In germline, CDR1 is SNHLY, CDR2 FYNNEI. This CDR3 spans 13 amino acids. The CDR3 DNA is TGTGCCAGCAGTAATTCGGGAGGGGAGACCCAGTACTTC. Encoded protein: CASSNSGGETQYF.

The V call is TRBV19, the J call TRBJ1-1; D gene uncertain. Trimming cost V 3 bases and J 8 bases, with 7 bases left between them. From germline, CDR1 is LNHDA and CDR2 SQIVND (reference sequence). CDR3 length equals 11 residues. The CDR3 is CASSMWREAFF. The CDR3 bases are TGTGCCAGTAGTATGTGGAGAGAAGCTTTCTTT.

The J gene is TRBJ1-4, the V gene TRBV10-3, with D perhaps TRBD1 (6 bases). The V end lost 2 bases, the J end lost 6 bases, and 10 bases lay between the germline ends. The CDR3 contains 14 residues. The germline CDR1 and CDR2 sequences are ENHRY and SYGVKD. CDR3 DNA: TGTGCCATCAGTGAGGGCAGGGGACATGAAAAACTGTTTTTT. It yields the protein CAISEGRGHEKLFF.

V gene TRBV5-6 combines with J gene TRBJ1-5; 9 nucleotides align to TRBD1. The CDR3 loop spans 17 amino acids. V dropped 4 bases and J dropped 4; count of bases not matched to a gene: 12. Per germline, CDR1 SGHDT and CDR2 YYEEEE. The CDR3 sequence is CASSERGTGPHNQPQHF. CDR3 bases: TGTGCCAGCAGCGAACGTGGGACAGGGCCCCATAATCAGCCCCAGCATTTT.

The chain couples TRBV9 to TRBJ2-1; a possible D gene is TRBD2 (6 bases). Trimming removed 3 bases from V and 10 bases from J, with 11 bases in between. The CDR3 is 12 residues long. Per the germline V gene, CDR1 is SGDLS and CDR2 is YYNGEE. CDR3 sequence: CASSEGLEEQFF. DNA for the CDR3: TGTGCCAGCAGCGAGGGACTGGAGGAGCAGTTCTTC.

For the CDR3, the DNA is TGTGCCAGCAGCCTACAGGGGGATGGCTACACCTTC. This encodes CASSLQGDGYTF. The chain recombines TRBV16 with TRBJ1-2, with 8 bases matching TRBD1. J gave up 6 bases and V 4 bases, and 1 base lay outside the gene matches. Germline V gene lookup returns CDR1 KGHSY and CDR2 FQNENV. This CDR3 contains 12 residues.

The chain employs TRBV7-9 and TRBJ1-3; 8 bases agree with TRBD1. Germline values: CDR1 SEHNR, CDR2 FQNEAQ (reference sequence). V shed 8 bases and J 0 bases; nucleotides not matched to a gene: 6. The CDR3 runs 15 residues. CDR3 nucleotides: TGTGCCAGCTCGGGGACAGGCCGCTCTGGAAACACCATATATTTT. Its protein is CASSGTGRSGNTIYF.

The V and J genes are TRBV2 and TRBJ2-3; 9 bases agree with TRBD1. Germline values: CDR1 SNHLY, CDR2 FYNNEI. The CDR3 contains 14 residues. J lost 2 bases, V lost 10 bases, and 7 bases had no gene match. CDR3 sequence (DNA): TGTGCCAACAAACAGGGGGCCAACACAGATACGCAGTATTTT. Its translation: CANKQGANTDTQYF.

This clone was picked up a small number of times. The rearrangement joins TRBV11-3 to TRBJ2-1; 15 nucleotides agree with TRBD2. The J segment lost 10 bases and the V segment lost 4 bases, leaving 5 bases of the junction unmatched. The CDR3 has 15 residues. The germline CDR1 and CDR2 sequences are SGHNT and YENEEA. Written as DNA, the CDR3 is TGTGCCAGCAGCTGGACTAGCGGGGGGGCAGGCGAGCAGTTCTTC. Amino acid sequence: CASSWTSGGAGEQFF.

In its sample, this clone was seen a few times. The chain links TRBV5-1 to TRBJ2-5; 9 bases match TRBD2. Trimming removed 6 bases from V and 7 bases from J; junction bases left unmatched: 10. The CDR3 runs 14 residues. The V gene's germline CDR1 is SGHRS and CDR2 YFSETQ. CDR3 sequence reads: CASTLASGEGTQYF. The DNA of the CDR3 is TGCGCCAGCACGTTGGCTAGCGGGGAAGGGACCCAGTACTTC.

This clone showed up just once. This chain connects TRBV19 to TRBJ1-1; D unresolved. V lost 3 bases to trimming and J lost 9 bases, with 17 bases between them. The CDR3 is made up of 14 amino acids. CDR1 and CDR2 (germline): LNHDA, SQIVND (reference sequence). The CDR3 DNA follows: TGTGCCAGTAGTATCCGGGAAAGCCTGGCCAAAGCTTTCTTT. Its translation is CASSIRESLAKAFF.

This chain joins TRBV6-2 or TRBV6-3 and TRBJ2-3; 10 bases agree with TRBD2. Germline values: CDR1 MNHEY, CDR2 SVGEGT. V trimming: 2 bases; J trimming: 2 bases; junction bases outside the gene matches: 4. This CDR3 has 16 amino acids. DNA for the CDR3: TGTGCCAGCAGTTACGGGCTAGCGGGGGCCACAGATACGCAGTATTTT. This codes for CASSYGLAGATDTQYF.

The CDR3 nucleotides are TGTGCCAGCAGTCCACAGGGAGTCGATTCACCCCTCCACTTT. It encodes CASSPQGVDSPLHF. This sequence joins TRBV5-4 and TRBJ1-6; a weak D match, TRBD1 (6 bases). CDR3 length: 14 amino acids. With 5 bases removed from V and 8 bases from J, the gap between germline ends came to 14 bases. The germline gives CDR1 SGHNT, CDR2 YYREEE (reference sequence). The full variable domain, its missing parts supplied by reference TRBV5-4 and TRBJ1-6, is ETGVTQSPTHLIKTRGQQVTLRCSSQSGHNTVSWYQQALGQGPQFIFQYYREEENGRGNFPPRFSGLQFPNYSSELNVNALELDDSALYLCASSPQGVDSPLHFGNGTRLTVT.